This record looks at one TCR beta chain sequence and its context. TCRdb keeps only in-frame clones here, not all; method: immunoSEQ multiplex PCR. The sample carries 130,000 or so clones, about four fifths recorded once. This CDR3 has 12 residues. V gave up 11 bases and J gave up 5 bases, with 13 bases separating them. Germline CDR1 MDHEN, CDR2 SYDVKM. These data belong to a study of blood T cell repertoires in COVID-19. The chain combines TRBV28 with TRBJ1-5, with D perhaps TRBD1 (6 bases). What was sequenced was peripheral blood. The sequence was obtained from a human donor in a cohort sampled during active COVID-19. CDR3 DNA sequence: TGTGCCTGTGGGAGGGGGGATCAGCCCCAGCATTTT. Its protein product is CACGRGDQPQHF.